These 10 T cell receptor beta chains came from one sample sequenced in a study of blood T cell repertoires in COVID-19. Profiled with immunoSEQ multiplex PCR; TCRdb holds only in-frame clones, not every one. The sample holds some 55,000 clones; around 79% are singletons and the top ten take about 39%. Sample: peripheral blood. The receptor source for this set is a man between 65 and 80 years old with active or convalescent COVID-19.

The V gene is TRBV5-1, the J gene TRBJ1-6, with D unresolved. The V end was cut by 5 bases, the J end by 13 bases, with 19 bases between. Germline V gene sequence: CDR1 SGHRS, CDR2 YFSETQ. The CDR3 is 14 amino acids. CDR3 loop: CASRAGTGSNPLHF. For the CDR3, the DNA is TGCGCCAGCAGGGCGGGAACGGGGAGTAATCCCCTCCACTTT.

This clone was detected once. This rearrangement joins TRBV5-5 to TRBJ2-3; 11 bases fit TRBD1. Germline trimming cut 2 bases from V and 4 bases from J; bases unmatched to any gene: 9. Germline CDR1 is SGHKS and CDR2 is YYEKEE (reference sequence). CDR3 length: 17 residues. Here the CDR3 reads CASSFLVRTGGADTQYF. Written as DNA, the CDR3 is TGTGCCAGCAGCTTCCTTGTTCGGACAGGGGGCGCAGATACGCAGTATTTT.

This CDR3 reads CASSLWRGQGTEAFF. In DNA form, the CDR3 reads TGTGCCAGCAGCCTGTGGAGGGGGCAGGGCACTGAAGCTTTCTTT. This sequence joins TRBV4-2 and TRBJ1-1, with 7 bases lining up with TRBD1. The V gene end was trimmed by 4 bases and the J gene end by 4 bases; junction bases not matched to a gene: 9. This CDR3 spans 15 amino acids. Germline V gene data show CDR1 as LGHNA and CDR2 as YNFKEQ.

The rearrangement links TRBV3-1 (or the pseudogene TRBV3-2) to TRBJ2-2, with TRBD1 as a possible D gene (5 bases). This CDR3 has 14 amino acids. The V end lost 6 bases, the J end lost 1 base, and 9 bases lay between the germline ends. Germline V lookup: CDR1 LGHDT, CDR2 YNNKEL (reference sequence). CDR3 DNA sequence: TGTGCCAGCAGACCAACAGGGAACACCGGGGAGCTGTTTTTT. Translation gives CASRPTGNTGELFF.

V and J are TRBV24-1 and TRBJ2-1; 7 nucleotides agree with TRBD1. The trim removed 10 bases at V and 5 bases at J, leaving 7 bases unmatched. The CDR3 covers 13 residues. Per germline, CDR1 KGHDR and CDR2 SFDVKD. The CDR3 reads CATGDRLDNEQFF. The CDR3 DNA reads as TGTGCCACTGGGGACAGATTAGACAATGAGCAGTTCTTC.

The CDR3 loop reads CASSQDRAAEQYF. The CDR3 bases are TGTGCCAGCAGCCAAGACAGGGCCGCCGAGCAGTACTTC. The chain recombines TRBV14 with TRBJ2-7; a weak D match, TRBD1 (5 bases). The CDR3 is 13 amino acids. The germline V gene encodes CDR1 SGHDN and CDR2 FVKESK. The V and J ends lost 0 bases and 6 bases respectively, with 9 bases between them.

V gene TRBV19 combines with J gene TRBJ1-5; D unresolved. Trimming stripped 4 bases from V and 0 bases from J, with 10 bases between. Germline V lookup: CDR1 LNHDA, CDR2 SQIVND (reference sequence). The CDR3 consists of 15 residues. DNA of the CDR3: TGTGCCAGTAGTAGGCGACACTTTAGCAATCAGCCCCAGCATTTT. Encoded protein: CASSRRHFSNQPQHF.

CDR3 bases: TGTGCCAGCAGCTTAGATGGGGGCGACAATCAGCCCCAGCATTTT. This gives the protein CASSLDGGDNQPQHF. The J gene is TRBJ1-5, the V gene TRBV7-9; perhaps TRBD1 as D (6 bases). Germline-derived CDR1 and CDR2 are SEHNR and FQNEAQ (reference sequence). The CDR3 runs to 15 residues. Trimming stripped 1 base from V and 3 bases from J, with 10 bases between.

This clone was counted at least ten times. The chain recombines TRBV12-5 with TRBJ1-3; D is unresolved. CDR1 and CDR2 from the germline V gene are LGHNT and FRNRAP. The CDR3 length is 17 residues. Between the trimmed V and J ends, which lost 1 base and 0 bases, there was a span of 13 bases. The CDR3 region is CASGLDPGLSSGNTIYF. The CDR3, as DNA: TGTGCTAGTGGTTTGGATCCCGGACTGAGCTCTGGAAACACCATATATTTT.

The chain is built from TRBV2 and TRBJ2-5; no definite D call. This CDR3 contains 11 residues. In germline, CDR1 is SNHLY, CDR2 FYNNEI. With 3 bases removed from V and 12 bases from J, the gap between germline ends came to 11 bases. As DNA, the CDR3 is TGTGCCAGCAGTGATCTAGGTTCTAAGTACTTC. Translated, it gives CASSDLGSKYF. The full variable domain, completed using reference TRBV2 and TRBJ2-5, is EPEVTQTPSHQVTQMGQEVILRCVPISNHLYFYWYRQILGQKVEFLVSFYNNEISEKSEIFDDQFSVERPDGSNFTLKIRSTKLEDSAMYFCASSDLGSKYFGPGTRLLVL.